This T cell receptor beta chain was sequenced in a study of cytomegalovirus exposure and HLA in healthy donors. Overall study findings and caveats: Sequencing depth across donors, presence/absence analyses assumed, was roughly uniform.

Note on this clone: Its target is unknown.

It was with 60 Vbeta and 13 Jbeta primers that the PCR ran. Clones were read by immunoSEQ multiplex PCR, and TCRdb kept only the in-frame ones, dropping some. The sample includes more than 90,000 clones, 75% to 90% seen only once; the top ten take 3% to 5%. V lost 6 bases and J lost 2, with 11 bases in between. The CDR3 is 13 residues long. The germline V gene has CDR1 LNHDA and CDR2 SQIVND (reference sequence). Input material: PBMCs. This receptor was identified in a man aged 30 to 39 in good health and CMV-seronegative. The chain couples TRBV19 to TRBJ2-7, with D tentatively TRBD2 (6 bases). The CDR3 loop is CASSAGLTYEQYF. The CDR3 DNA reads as TGTGCCAGTAGCGCGGGACTTACCTACGAGCAGTACTTC.